This entry lists 25 T cell receptor beta chains sequenced from one sample in a study of cytomegalovirus exposure and HLA in healthy donors. The study ran its PCR with 60 Vbeta and 13 Jbeta primers. The repertoire was sequenced with immunoSEQ multiplex PCR; TCRdb's copy has only in-frame clones and lacks some. The sample includes 100,000 to 120,000 clones, 76% of them seen just once. The source material was PBMCs. The receptors stem from a young man in good health and CMV-seropositive.

The chain has TRBV4-1 and TRBJ2-5; D possibly corresponds to TRBD2 (5 bases). CDR3 length: 15 amino acids. The ends were cut back, 4 bases at V and 3 bases at J, with 15 bases in the middle. Germline V gene data show CDR1 as MGHRA and CDR2 as YSYEKL. The DNA for the CDR3 is TGCGCCAGCAGCCGCTTAGCGAGGGAGAAAGAGACCCAGTACTTC. Encoded protein: CASSRLAREKETQYF.

The chain employs TRBV7-3 and TRBJ2-2; TRBD2 is a possible D gene (5 bases). Per germline, CDR1 SGHTA and CDR2 FQGTGA. CDR3 length equals 16 residues. V lost 5 bases, J lost 3 bases, and 16 bases lay in between. CDR3 in amino acids: CASSPSRGVYTGELFF. The CDR3 DNA follows: TGTGCCAGCAGCCCCAGTCGGGGAGTATACACCGGGGAGCTGTTTTTT.

The chain is built from TRBV7-9 and TRBJ2-6; D is uncertain. Germline CDR1 is SEHNR and CDR2 is FQNEAQ (reference sequence). This CDR3 comprises 13 residues. The V end was cut by 5 bases, the J end by 4 bases, with 6 bases between. The CDR3 region is CASSLPGANVLTF. Here the CDR3 DNA reads TGTGCCAGCAGCCTCCCCGGGGCCAACGTCCTGACTTTC.

The CDR3 DNA reads TGTGCCAGCAGCTCGAATTCCAGGGGAAGCGGCACTGAAGCTTTCTTT. As protein: CASSSNSRGSGTEAFF. The chain employs TRBV7-3 and TRBJ1-1; D might be TRBD1 (6 bases). Germline loops: CDR1 SGHTA, CDR2 FQGTGA. Trimming cost V 4 bases and J 4 bases, with 19 bases left between them. This CDR3 has 16 amino acids.

The CDR3 reads CASTRITSSGANVLTF. The CDR3 nucleotides read TGTGCCAGCACGAGGATTACCAGCTCTGGGGCCAACGTCCTGACTTTC. The rearrangement uses TRBV28 and TRBJ2-6; D gene uncertain. Germline assignment: CDR1 MDHEN and CDR2 SYDVKM. The ends were cut back, 7 bases at V and 0 bases at J, with 13 bases in the middle. This CDR3 contains 16 residues.

This chain links TRBV21-1 with TRBJ2-1; the D call TRBD2 from the table was never checked on the DNA. TRBV21-1 is a documented pseudogene. The CDR3 is 19 amino acids. CDR3 DNA sequence: TGTGCCAGCAGCAAAGGAGGGCTAGCGGGGGGGCTAGGAGACAATGAGCAGTTCTTC. This codes for CASSKGGLAGGLGDNEQFF.

The chain uses TRBV2 and TRBJ1-6; a weak D match, TRBD1 (5 bases). V dropped 2 bases and J dropped 7 bases, with 9 bases sitting between them. This CDR3 contains 14 residues. Germline V gene lookup returns CDR1 SNHLY and CDR2 FYNNEI. In DNA, the CDR3 is TGTGCCAGCAGTGAACGCGGGGACAATTCACCCCTCCACTTT. It encodes CASSERGDNSPLHF.

The chain employs TRBV28 and TRBJ2-3; a possible D gene is TRBD2 (6 bases). The germline CDR1 and CDR2 sequences are MDHEN and SYDVKM. V dropped 2 bases and J dropped 0 bases, with 12 bases sitting between them. The CDR3 has 16 residues. CDR3 sequence: CASSLGGGGSTDTQYF. The CDR3 nucleotides read TGTGCCAGCAGTTTAGGCGGCGGAGGGAGCACAGATACGCAGTATTTT.

Turning to this clone: This sample includes further DNA sequences coding for the same CDR3. The genes are TRBV14 and TRBJ2-7; tentative D call: TRBD1 (6 bases). V was pared by 3 bases and J by 0 bases, with 6 bases between. The germline V gene encodes CDR1 SGHDN and CDR2 FVKESK. The CDR3 contains 13 residues. The CDR3 sequence: CASSQDSSYEQYF. The CDR3 region has the DNA TGTGCCAGCAGCCAGGACAGCTCCTACGAGCAGTACTTC.

CDR3 sequence (DNA): TGTGCCAGTAGTATAGTACTAGCGGGGGCCACAGATACGCAGTATTTT. It encodes CASSIVLAGATDTQYF. The rearrangement joins TRBV19 to TRBJ2-3, with 11 bases that match TRBD2. The V segment lost 1 base and the J segment 2 bases; nucleotides outside the gene matches: 2. The CDR3 spans 16 residues. Germline V gene lookup returns CDR1 LNHDA and CDR2 SQIVND (reference sequence).

The gene calls are TRBV28 and TRBJ2-1, with D unclear. This CDR3 region has 12 residues. Germline V lookup: CDR1 MDHEN, CDR2 SYDVKM. V lost 5 bases and J lost 12, with 14 bases in between. The CDR3 protein is CASSPRHTGQFF. The DNA for the CDR3 is TGTGCCAGCAGTCCGAGACACACCGGGCAGTTCTTC. Together with reference TRBV28 and TRBJ2-1, the CDR3 gives the full variable domain: DVKVTQSSRYLVKRTGEKVFLECVQDMDHENMFWYRQDPGLGLRLIYFSYDVKMKEKGDIPEGYSVSREKKERFSLILESASTNQTSMYLCASSPRHTGQFFGPGTRLTVL.

V gene TRBV7-9 combines with J gene TRBJ2-7; D perhaps matches TRBD1 (5 bases). The CDR3 loop spans 15 amino acids. Trimming shortened V by 0 bases and J by 3 bases, and 12 bases separated the two germline ends. The germline CDR1 and CDR2 sequences are SEHNR and FQNEAQ (reference sequence). For the CDR3, the DNA is TGTGCCAGCAGCTTAGCCCCGGACGGACACTACGAGCAGTACTTC. Translated, it gives CASSLAPDGHYEQYF.

This chain uses TRBV7-6 with TRBJ2-3; 11 nucleotides line up with TRBD2. The CDR3 consists of 15 residues. Germline values: CDR1 SGHVS, CDR2 FNYEAQ. The V and J ends lost 5 bases and 4 bases, in that order; junction bases with no gene match: 5. The CDR3 loop is CASSPRTSGPDTQYF. CDR3 nucleotide sequence: TGTGCCAGCAGCCCCCGGACTAGCGGGCCAGATACGCAGTATTTT.

The CDR3 loop reads CASSPPITIPANYGYTF. The CDR3 bases are TGTGCCAGCTCACCACCAATAACAATCCCCGCTAACTATGGCTACACCTTC. The chain uses TRBV18 and TRBJ1-2; no clear D. CDR1 is KGHSH and CDR2 is LQKENI in the germline V gene. Trimming removed 0 bases from V and 0 bases from J, with 14 bases in between. The length of the CDR3 is 17 residues.

This rearrangement joins TRBV11-2 to TRBJ1-2; 12 bases agree with TRBD1. This CDR3 is built from 15 residues. The ends lost 5 bases at V and 3 bases at J; junction bases unmatched: 4. Looked up from germline, CDR1 is SGHAT and CDR2 is FQNNGV. For the CDR3, the DNA is TGTGCCAGCAGCCATGGGACAGGGGGCGACTATGGCTACACCTTC. It codes for CASSHGTGGDYGYTF.

The gene calls are TRBV7-9 and TRBJ1-2; no clear D gene. This CDR3 has 11 residues. V lost 3 bases to trimming and J lost 8 bases, with 7 bases between them. Germline lookup yields CDR1 SEHNR and CDR2 FQNEAQ (reference sequence). The CDR3 bases are TGTGCCAGCAGCTTCGGGAGGGGCTACACCTTC. This encodes CASSFGRGYTF.

The chain couples TRBV9 to TRBJ2-3; D ambiguous. CDR3 size: 14 residues. The germline CDR1 and CDR2 sequences are SGDLS and YYNGEE. V gave up 0 bases and J gave up 6 bases, with 11 bases separating them. The chain's CDR3 is CASSVVAAGDTQYF. The CDR3 coding sequence is TGTGCCAGCAGCGTAGTCGCGGCTGGCGATACGCAGTATTTT.

CDR3 protein: CASSIVGQGSYEQYF. CDR3 bases: TGTGCCAGTAGTATAGTCGGACAGGGGTCCTACGAGCAGTACTTC. V and J are TRBV19 and TRBJ2-7; TRBD1 matches 9 bases. J gave up 1 base and V 1 base, and 2 bases lay outside the gene matches. Germline-derived CDR1 and CDR2 are LNHDA and SQIVND (reference sequence). The CDR3 runs 15 residues.

The chain combines TRBV5-1 with TRBJ2-2; 9 bases agree with TRBD1. This CDR3 region has 16 residues. J was trimmed by 2 bases and V by 4 bases; bases with no gene match: 6. The germline V gene has CDR1 SGHRS and CDR2 YFSETQ. For the CDR3, the DNA is TGCGCCAGCAGCGACAGACAGGGGGTCAACACCGGGGAGCTGTTTTTT. Translating it yields CASSDRQGVNTGELFF.

The chain is built from TRBV30 and TRBJ2-1; 7 positions agree with TRBD2. The CDR3 length is 14 residues. V shed 2 bases, J shed 2 bases, and the junction held 3 bases outside the gene matches. CDR1 GTSNPN and CDR2 SVGIG come from the germline V gene (reference sequence). The CDR3 loop reads CAWSRGGTYNEQFF. The DNA for the CDR3 is TGTGCCTGGAGTAGGGGAGGGACCTACAATGAGCAGTTCTTC.

The chain carries TRBV4-3 and TRBJ2-3; tentative D call: TRBD2 (6 bases). This CDR3 is built from 16 residues. From germline, CDR1 is LGHNA and CDR2 YSLEER. The V end lost 0 bases, the J end lost 1 base, and 11 bases lay between the germline ends. This chain's CDR3 is CASSQDFASGTDTQYF. Here the CDR3 DNA reads TGCGCCAGCAGCCAAGATTTCGCTAGCGGCACAGATACGCAGTATTTT.

J is TRBJ1-6 and V is TRBV30, with 9 bases fitting TRBD1. This CDR3 has 13 residues. CDR1 is GTSNPN, CDR2 SVGIG, per germline (reference sequence). Trimming at V came to 4 bases and at J to 8 bases, leaving 3 bases not matched to a gene. The CDR3 spells CAWIRDRDSPLHF. The CDR3 DNA follows: TGTGCCTGGATTCGGGACAGGGATTCACCCCTCCACTTT.

V gene TRBV4-1 combines with J gene TRBJ1-4, with a tentative D call TRBD1 (6 bases). Germline V lookup: CDR1 MGHRA, CDR2 YSYEKL. This CDR3 is 16 amino acids long. Trimming removed 3 bases at V and 10 bases at J, with 21 bases between. CDR3 in DNA: TGCGCCAGCAGCCAGGGATCAGGGGCCAACGAAGCAAAACTGTTTTTT. It translates to CASSQGSGANEAKLFF.

The V gene is TRBV7-3, the J gene TRBJ2-5; 13 positions agree with TRBD2. The germline CDR1 and CDR2 sequences are SGHTA and FQGTGA. The V segment lost 5 bases and the J segment 5 bases; nucleotides outside the gene matches: 5. CDR3 length: 15 residues. The chain's CDR3 is CASSKMGLAGETQYF. CDR3 bases: TGTGCCAGCAGCAAAATGGGACTAGCGGGGGAGACCCAGTACTTC.

As for this clone: This CDR3 is also generated by other DNA sequences in the sample. The genes are TRBV13 and TRBJ1-1; TRBD1 might be the D (5 bases). The CDR3 consists of 11 residues. Germline V gene data show CDR1 as PRHDT and CDR2 as FYEKMQ (reference sequence). Trimming stripped 8 bases from V and 8 bases from J, with 12 bases between. The CDR3 DNA reads TGTGCCAGCTCTAGGGGTGCCGAAGCTTTCTTT. Translation: CASSRGAEAFF.